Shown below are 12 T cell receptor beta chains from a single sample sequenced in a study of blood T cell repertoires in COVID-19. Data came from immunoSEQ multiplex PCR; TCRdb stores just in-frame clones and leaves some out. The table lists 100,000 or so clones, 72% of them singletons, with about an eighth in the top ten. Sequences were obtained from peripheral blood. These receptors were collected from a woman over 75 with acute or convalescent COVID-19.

This CDR3 is CASSPPPWTGLYSNQPQHF. The CDR3 DNA is TGTGCCAGCAGCCCCCCGCCCTGGACAGGCTTATATAGCAATCAGCCCCAGCATTTT. This chain links TRBV28 with TRBJ1-5; TRBD1 matches 7 bases. With V trimmed by 6 bases and J by 0 bases, 17 bases remained unmatched. CDR1 and CDR2 (germline): MDHEN, SYDVKM. This CDR3 is 19 amino acids long.

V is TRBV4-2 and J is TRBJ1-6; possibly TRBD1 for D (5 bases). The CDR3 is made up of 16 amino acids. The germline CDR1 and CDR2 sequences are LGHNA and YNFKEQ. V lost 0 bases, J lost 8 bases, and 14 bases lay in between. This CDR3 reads CASSQDPGDFYSPLHF. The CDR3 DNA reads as TGTGCCAGCAGCCAAGATCCCGGGGACTTTTATTCACCCCTCCACTTT.

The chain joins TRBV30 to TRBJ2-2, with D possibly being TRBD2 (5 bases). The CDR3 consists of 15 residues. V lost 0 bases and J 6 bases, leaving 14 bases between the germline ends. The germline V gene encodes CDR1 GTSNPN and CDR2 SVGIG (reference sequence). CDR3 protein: CAWSVLRGDPGELFF. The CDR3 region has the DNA TGTGCCTGGAGTGTCCTCCGGGGAGATCCCGGGGAGCTGTTTTTT.

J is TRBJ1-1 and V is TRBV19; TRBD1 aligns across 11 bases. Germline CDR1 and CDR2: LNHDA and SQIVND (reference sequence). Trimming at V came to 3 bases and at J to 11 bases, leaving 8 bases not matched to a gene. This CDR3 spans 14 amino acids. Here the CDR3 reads CASSMVPGQGDAFF. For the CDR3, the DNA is TGTGCCAGTAGTATGGTGCCGGGACAGGGGGATGCTTTCTTT.

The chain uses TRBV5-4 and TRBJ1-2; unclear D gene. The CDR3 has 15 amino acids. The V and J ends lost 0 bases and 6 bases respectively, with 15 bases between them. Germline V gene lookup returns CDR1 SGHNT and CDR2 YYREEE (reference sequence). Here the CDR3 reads CASSLALRGRDGYTF. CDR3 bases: TGTGCCAGCAGCTTGGCCCTCCGGGGTAGGGATGGCTACACCTTC.

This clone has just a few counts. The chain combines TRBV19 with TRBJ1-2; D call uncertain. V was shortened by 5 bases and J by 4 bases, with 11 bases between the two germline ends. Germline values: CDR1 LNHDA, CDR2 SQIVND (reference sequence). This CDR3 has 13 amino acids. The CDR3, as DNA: TGTGCCAGTAGTCTATCGAGTTTCTATGGCTACACCTTC. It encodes CASSLSSFYGYTF.

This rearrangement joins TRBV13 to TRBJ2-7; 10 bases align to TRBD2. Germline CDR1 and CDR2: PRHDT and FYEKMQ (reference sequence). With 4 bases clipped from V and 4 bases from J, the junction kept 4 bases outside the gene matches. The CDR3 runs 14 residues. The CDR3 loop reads CASSSRTSGYEQYF. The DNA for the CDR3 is TGTGCCAGCAGCTCCAGGACTAGCGGTTACGAGCAGTACTTC.

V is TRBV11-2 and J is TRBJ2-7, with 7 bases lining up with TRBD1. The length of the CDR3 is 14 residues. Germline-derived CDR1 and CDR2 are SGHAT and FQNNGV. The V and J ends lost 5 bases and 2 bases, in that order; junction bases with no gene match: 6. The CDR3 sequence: CASSPEGAPYEQYF. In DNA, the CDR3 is TGTGCCAGCAGCCCCGAGGGGGCCCCCTACGAGCAGTACTTC.

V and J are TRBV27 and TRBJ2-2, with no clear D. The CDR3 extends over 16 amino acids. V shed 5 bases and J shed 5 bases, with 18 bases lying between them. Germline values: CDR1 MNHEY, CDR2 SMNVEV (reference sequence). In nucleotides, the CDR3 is TGTGCCAGCAGTCCGATCGGGTGGGTTGGAACCGGGGAGCTGTTTTTT. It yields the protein CASSPIGWVGTGELFF.

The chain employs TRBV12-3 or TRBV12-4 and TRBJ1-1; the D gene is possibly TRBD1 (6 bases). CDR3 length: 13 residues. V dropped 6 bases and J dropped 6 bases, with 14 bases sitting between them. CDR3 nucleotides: TGTGCCAGCAGCCACAGGGATCGAGCTGAAGCTTTCTTT. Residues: CASSHRDRAEAFF.

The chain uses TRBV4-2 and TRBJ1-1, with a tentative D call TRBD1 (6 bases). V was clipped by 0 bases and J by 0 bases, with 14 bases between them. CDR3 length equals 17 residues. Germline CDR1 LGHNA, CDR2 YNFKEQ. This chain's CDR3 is CASSQDLQGLMNTEAFF. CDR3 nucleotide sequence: TGTGCCAGCAGCCAAGATTTGCAGGGGCTAATGAACACTGAAGCTTTCTTT.

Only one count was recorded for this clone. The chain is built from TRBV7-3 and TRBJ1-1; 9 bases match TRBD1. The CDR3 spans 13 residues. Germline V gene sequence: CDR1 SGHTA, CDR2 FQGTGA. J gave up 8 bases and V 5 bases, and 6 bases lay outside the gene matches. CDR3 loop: CASSEPGQGEAFF. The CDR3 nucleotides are TGTGCCAGCAGCGAACCGGGACAGGGAGAAGCTTTCTTT.